The 23 T cell receptor beta chains presented below share a single source sample, sequenced in a study of blood T cell repertoires in COVID-19. Profiling relied on immunoSEQ multiplex PCR, and the TCRdb table lists in-frame clones only, not all of them. This table has roughly 80,000 clones, about 91% appearing once. Specimen: peripheral blood. The receptors were gathered from a woman over 75 with acute or convalescent COVID-19.

V and J are TRBV10-1 and TRBJ1-5; 9 bases are a match to TRBD1. After removal of 6 bases from V and 2 bases from J, the junction contained 2 bases not matched to a gene. CDR1 and CDR2 (germline): WNHNN, SYGVQD (reference sequence). This CDR3 has 14 residues. The CDR3 loop reads CASRQGAGNQPQHF. CDR3 DNA: TGCGCCAGCAGACAGGGGGCCGGCAATCAGCCCCAGCATTTT.

J is TRBJ2-1 and V is TRBV7-2, with 12 nucleotides matching TRBD2. V trimming: 7 bases; J trimming: 9 bases; junction bases outside the gene matches: 7. CDR1 and CDR2 from the germline V gene are SGHTA and FQGNSA. CDR3 size: 14 residues. In nucleotides, the CDR3 is TGTGCCAGCAACCCTAGCGGGGGGGCCAGTGAGCAGTTCTTC. This sequence encodes CASNPSGGASEQFF.

This clone has a single count. The rearrangement joins TRBV2 to TRBJ1-1; D not certain. Germline-derived CDR1 and CDR2 are SNHLY and FYNNEI. V shed 7 bases and J shed 3 bases, with 12 bases lying between them. This CDR3 is 13 amino acids long. The CDR3 loop is CASKHPSYTEAFF. The CDR3 DNA is TGTGCCAGCAAGCACCCCTCTTACACTGAAGCTTTCTTT.

This chain's CDR3 is CASISRVAGSTDTQYF. CDR3 DNA sequence: TGTGCCAGCATTTCACGTGTGGCTGGCTCCACAGATACGCAGTATTTT. This sequence joins TRBV28 and TRBJ2-3; unclear D gene. Germline V lookup: CDR1 MDHEN, CDR2 SYDVKM. V gave up 7 bases and J gave up 2 bases, with 19 bases separating them. The CDR3 contains 16 residues.

V is TRBV19 and J is TRBJ1-2; D uncertain. This CDR3 has 14 residues. The V end lost 2 bases, the J end lost 7 bases, and 14 bases lay between the germline ends. Per the germline V gene, CDR1 is LNHDA and CDR2 is SQIVND (reference sequence). CDR3 region: CASSISLMSSGYTF. The CDR3 nucleotides are TGTGCCAGTAGTATATCCCTAATGAGTAGTGGCTACACCTTC.

The chain joins TRBV5-8 to TRBJ2-5; 14 positions match TRBD2. CDR1 SGHTS and CDR2 YDEGEE come from the germline V gene. This CDR3 spans 14 amino acids. The V gene end was trimmed by 3 bases and the J gene end by 13 bases; junction bases not matched to a gene: 8. The CDR3 bases are TGTGCCAGCAGCTGGGCCATGGGACTAGCGGGGGTGTACTTC. Translation: CASSWAMGLAGVYF.

The genes are TRBV15 and TRBJ2-7; a weak D match, TRBD1 (6 bases). V was trimmed by 3 bases and J by 6 bases, leaving 9 bases between them. The CDR3 contains 12 residues. CDR1 LNHNV and CDR2 YYDKDF come from the germline V gene (reference sequence). CDR3 DNA sequence: TGTGCCACCAGCAGGCCCAGGGGCGAGCAGTACTTC. Its translation: CATSRPRGEQYF.

The chain recombines TRBV6-5 with TRBJ2-2; TRBD2 matches at 8 bases. In germline, CDR1 is MNHEY, CDR2 SVGAGI. After removal of 5 bases from V and 5 bases from J, the junction contained 7 bases not matched to a gene. The CDR3 loop spans 15 amino acids. CDR3 amino acids: CASSLSGKGTGELFF. DNA for the CDR3: TGTGCCAGCAGTCTTAGCGGGAAAGGTACCGGGGAGCTGTTTTTT.

The CDR3, as DNA: TGTGCCAGCAGCTTAAGCGGGGAAGCCCAGTACTTC. Amino acids: CASSLSGEAQYF. This chain links TRBV7-3 with TRBJ2-5, with D possibly being TRBD2 (6 bases). Per germline, CDR1 SGHTA and CDR2 FQGTGA. Trimming pared 1 base from V and 9 bases from J, leaving 9 bases between. The CDR3 totals 12 residues.

This chain links TRBV3-1 (or the pseudogene TRBV3-2) with TRBJ1-5; TRBD1 matches at 7 bases. CDR3 length equals 19 residues. V gave up 1 base and J gave up 4 bases; unmatched junction bases: 16. Per the germline V gene, CDR1 is LGHDT and CDR2 is YNNKEL (reference sequence). The CDR3 reads CASSQGPLGTVRRNQPQHF. The CDR3 DNA reads TGTGCCAGCAGCCAAGGACCCCTTGGGACAGTCCGGAGAAATCAGCCCCAGCATTTT.

The chain is built from TRBV6-2 or TRBV6-3 and TRBJ2-7, with 12 bases identical to TRBD2. The CDR3 covers 17 residues. Unmatched junction bases numbered 8, after V lost 4 bases and J lost 1 base. Germline V gene sequence: CDR1 MNHEY, CDR2 SVGEGT. CDR3 region: CASSLRLAGDQSYEQYF. The CDR3 DNA sequence: TGTGCCAGCAGTTTGCGACTAGCGGGGGACCAATCCTACGAGCAGTACTTC.

This sequence joins TRBV30 and TRBJ1-5; D gene ambiguous. CDR1 is GTSNPN and CDR2 is SVGIG in the germline V gene (reference sequence). The CDR3 runs 13 residues. V was cut by 0 bases and J by 4 bases, with 7 bases left in between. In DNA, the CDR3 is TGTGCCTGGAGTGTGGAAGCGAATCAGCCCCAGCATTTT. It specifies CAWSVEANQPQHF.

This chain joins TRBV15 and TRBJ2-5, with D hard to call. Germline V gene sequence: CDR1 LNHNV, CDR2 YYDKDF (reference sequence). The CDR3 has 13 amino acids. With 1 base removed from V and 6 bases from J, the gap between germline ends came to 9 bases. The CDR3 sequence: CATSRAFWQTQYF. The CDR3 DNA sequence: TGTGCCACCAGCAGAGCTTTCTGGCAGACCCAGTACTTC. Full variable domain (missing parts from reference TRBV15 and TRBJ2-5): DAMVIQNPRYQVTQFGKPVTLSCSQTLNHNVMYWYQQKSSQAPKLLFHYYDKDFNNEADTPDNFQSRRPNTSFCFLDIRSPGLGDTAMYLCATSRAFWQTQYFGPGTRLLVL.

The rearrangement links TRBV18 to TRBJ2-5; D unclear. CDR1 is KGHSH, CDR2 LQKENI, per germline. Trimming took off 4 bases at V and 2 bases at J, with 11 bases between the two ends. The CDR3 contains 14 residues. The CDR3 DNA follows: TGTGCCAGCTCACTGGGCCCCAGGCAAGAGACCCAGTACTTC. It is translated as CASSLGPRQETQYF.

The rearrangement joins TRBV9 to TRBJ2-3, with D possibly TRBD2 on 6 matching bases. In germline, CDR1 is SGDLS, CDR2 YYNGEE. V was shortened by 3 bases and J by 6 bases, with 11 bases between the two germline ends. The CDR3 spans 13 residues. CDR3 sequence reads: CASSASVWDTQYF. For the CDR3, the DNA is TGTGCCAGCAGCGCTAGCGTTTGGGATACGCAGTATTTT.

This sequence joins TRBV9 and TRBJ2-7; 7 nucleotides agree with TRBD2. V was clipped by 4 bases and J by 10 bases; unmatched bases: 11. The CDR3 contains 13 residues. The germline V gene has CDR1 SGDLS and CDR2 YYNGEE. The CDR3 reads CASSPGEGTAQYF. As DNA, the CDR3 is TGTGCCAGCAGCCCTGGGGAGGGTACTGCTCAGTACTTC.

V usage is TRBV18 and J usage is TRBJ1-4, with TRBD1 matching 7 bases. The V gene end was trimmed by 5 bases and the J gene end by 3 bases; junction bases not matched to a gene: 6. CDR3 size: 15 residues. Per germline, CDR1 KGHSH and CDR2 LQKENI. The CDR3 here is CASSSDRVPNEKLFF. The CDR3, as DNA: TGTGCCAGCTCATCAGACAGGGTTCCTAATGAAAAACTGTTTTTT.

The chain employs TRBV13 and TRBJ2-3; 11 bases align to TRBD2. The CDR3 is 16 residues long. V shed 5 bases and J 2 bases; nucleotides not matched to a gene: 6. Germline V CDR1 and CDR2: PRHDT, FYEKMQ (reference sequence). In DNA form, the CDR3 reads TGTGCCAGCAGCAGCCTAGCGGGAGGAGCCACAGATACGCAGTATTTT. Protein: CASSSLAGGATDTQYF.

The chain carries TRBV29-1 and TRBJ1-2; D gene unclear. V lost 1 base and J 2 bases, leaving 5 bases between the germline ends. Germline V gives CDR1 SQVTM, CDR2 ANQGSEA. The CDR3 runs 12 residues. CDR3 sequence: CSVEVTNYGYTF. Here the CDR3 DNA reads TGCAGCGTTGAAGTGACAAACTATGGCTACACCTTC.

The V and J genes are TRBV3-1 (or the pseudogene TRBV3-2) and TRBJ1-2; D is possibly TRBD1 (6 bases). The CDR3 spans 16 residues. V was trimmed by 2 bases and J by 0 bases, leaving 13 bases between them. CDR1 is LGHDT and CDR2 is YNNKEL in the germline V gene (reference sequence). This CDR3 is CASSQLDRTSNYGYTF. In nucleotides, the CDR3 is TGTGCCAGCAGCCAACTTGACAGGACCTCTAACTATGGCTACACCTTC.

CDR3 sequence reads: CATGQGTNTEAFF. DNA of the CDR3: TGTGCCACGGGACAGGGTACGAACACTGAAGCTTTCTTT. The chain links TRBV15 to TRBJ1-1; 9 nucleotides align to TRBD1. Germline CDR1 reads LNHNV; CDR2 reads YYDKDF (reference sequence). Losses at the gene ends were 9 bases for V and 1 base for J; bases not matched to a gene: 3. The CDR3 is 13 residues long.

The chain uses TRBV2 and TRBJ1-2; no firm D call. Deletions cut 0 bases from V and 8 bases from J, with 13 bases between. The CDR3 loop spans 14 amino acids. Looked up from germline, CDR1 is SNHLY and CDR2 is FYNNEI. The CDR3 is CASSEARTIAGYTF. The DNA of the CDR3 is TGTGCCAGCAGTGAAGCGCGGACTATCGCCGGCTACACCTTC.

This rearrangement joins TRBV6-6 to TRBJ2-5, with 9 nucleotides matching TRBD1. Unmatched junction bases numbered 5, after V lost 5 bases and J lost 1 base. Germline V gives CDR1 MNHNY, CDR2 SVGAGI (reference sequence). This CDR3 contains 15 residues. CDR3 sequence: CASSLQGAGQETQYF. The CDR3 DNA sequence: TGTGCCAGCAGTCTACAGGGGGCAGGCCAAGAGACCCAGTACTTC.